The 24 T cell receptor beta chains reported below all come from one sample, sequenced in a study of naive and memory T cell subsets. Both TRBC1 and TRBC2 were covered by a beta constant-region primer of two equimolar oligonucleotides. One entry per CDR3 protein, called by TCRdb with MiXCR from the UMI-ligation and nested PCR reads. The sample includes 130,000 to 150,000 distinct CDR3 sequences, about a sixth of them seen just once. The sample consisted of naive CD4+ T cells from blood. These receptors all stem from a human donor in good health.

The chain carries TRBV11-2 and TRBJ2-7; D is ambiguous. In germline, CDR1 is SGHAT, CDR2 FQNNGV. V lost 5 bases, J lost 0 bases, and 11 bases lay in between. The CDR3 extends over 14 amino acids. For the CDR3, the DNA is TGTGCCAGCAGCCAAGACTGGATCTCCTACGAGCAGTACTTC. This gives the protein CASSQDWISYEQYF.

In this sample, this clonotype turned up a few times. This chain joins TRBV7-2 and TRBJ2-7, with D perhaps TRBD1 (5 bases). The length of the CDR3 is 14 residues. V was pared by 1 base and J by 3 bases, with 10 bases between. Per the germline V gene, CDR1 is SGHTA and CDR2 is FQGNSA. CDR3 sequence: CASSLGGNVYEQYF. The CDR3 DNA reads TGTGCCAGCAGCTTAGGGGGCAACGTCTACGAGCAGTACTTC.

Only a few counts were recorded for this clonotype. V usage is TRBV9 and J usage is TRBJ1-2; the D gene is possibly TRBD1 (5 bases). Germline values: CDR1 SGDLS, CDR2 YYNGEE. The CDR3 covers 17 residues. V was pared by 0 bases and J by 4 bases, with 19 bases between. The CDR3 nucleotides read TGTGCCAGCAGCGTAGCTGTTGGGGGAGGCAGACTCTATGGCTACACCTTC. It yields the protein CASSVAVGGGRLYGYTF. Using reference TRBV9 and TRBJ1-2 for the parts outside the CDR3, the full variable domain is DSGVTQTPKHLITATGQRVTLRCSPRSGDLSVYWYQQSLDQGLQFLIQYYNGEERAKGNILERFSAQQFPDLHSELNLSSLELGDSALYFCASSVAVGGGRLYGYTFGSGTRLTVV.

This clonotype was detected a few times. DNA of the CDR3: TGCAGTGCTAGACTAGCATTGACTAGCGGGATGTCAGGGGCCAACGTCCTGACTTTC. It is translated as CSARLALTSGMSGANVLTF. This chain uses TRBV20-1 with TRBJ2-6, with TRBD2 matching over 11 bases. Germline values: CDR1 DFQATT, CDR2 SNEGSKA (reference sequence). Trimming at V came to 2 bases and at J to 4 bases, leaving 13 bases not matched to a gene. The CDR3 consists of 19 residues.

This clonotype has just a few counts. The V and J genes are TRBV7-2 and TRBJ2-2; tentatively, D is TRBD1 (6 bases). There are 14 residues in the CDR3. Trimming shortened V by 5 bases and J by 1 base, and 8 bases separated the two germline ends. Germline V CDR1 and CDR2: SGHTA, FQGNSA. The CDR3 DNA reads TGTGCCAGCAGCACAGGGTTGAACACCGGGGAGCTGTTTTTT. This translates into CASSTGLNTGELFF.

The chain carries TRBV20-1 and TRBJ1-6, with a tentative D call TRBD1 (6 bases). This CDR3 has 15 amino acids. Per germline, CDR1 DFQATT and CDR2 SNEGSKA (reference sequence). V lost 0 bases and J lost 8, with 14 bases in between. CDR3 nucleotides: TGCAGTGCTAGAGACCCACAGGGTGGGGATTCACCCCTCCACTTT. Amino acid sequence: CSARDPQGGDSPLHF.

The rearrangement links TRBV10-3 to TRBJ1-5; 10 nucleotides align to TRBD1. CDR1 and CDR2 from the germline V gene are ENHRY and SYGVKD. V lost 9 bases and J lost 7; bases outside the gene matches: 9. The CDR3 is 14 residues long. CDR3 sequence: CAIASDRGGQPQHF. Here the CDR3 DNA reads TGTGCCATTGCTTCGGACAGGGGGGGCCAGCCCCAGCATTTT.

The V and J genes are TRBV20-1 and TRBJ2-7, with D uncertain. The V gene's germline CDR1 is DFQATT and CDR2 SNEGSKA (reference sequence). The CDR3 runs to 15 residues. The V end lost 5 bases, the J end lost 0 bases, and 17 bases lay between the germline ends. CDR3 DNA sequence: TGCAGTGCTTTCGGACCGGAGTTCAGCTCCTACGAGCAGTACTTC. Residues: CSAFGPEFSSYEQYF.

V usage is TRBV6-5 and J usage is TRBJ2-3; tentative D call: TRBD1 (6 bases). This CDR3 has 16 residues. Trimming took 4 bases from V and 0 from J, leaving 14 bases between them. The germline gives CDR1 MNHEY, CDR2 SVGAGI. The CDR3 region is CASSSSDRHSTDTQYF. The CDR3 bases are TGTGCCAGCAGTTCCTCAGACAGGCATAGCACAGATACGCAGTATTTT.

The sample holds a few counts of this clonotype. This sequence joins TRBV2 and TRBJ1-5; tentatively, D is TRBD1 (6 bases). V lost 2 bases and J lost 0, with 8 bases in between. Germline lookup yields CDR1 SNHLY and CDR2 FYNNEI. The CDR3 covers 15 residues. The CDR3 reads CASSENRDSNQPQHF. CDR3 in DNA: TGTGCCAGCAGTGAAAACAGGGATAGCAATCAGCCCCAGCATTTT.

The chain couples TRBV20-1 to TRBJ1-1; no reliable D call. The germline V gene encodes CDR1 DFQATT and CDR2 SNEGSKA (reference sequence). The CDR3 consists of 18 residues. V was clipped by 0 bases and J by 3 bases, with 23 bases between them. CDR3 residues: CSARDLVGPAGIYTEAFF. CDR3 nucleotide sequence: TGCAGTGCTAGAGATCTGGTTGGACCGGCGGGGATTTACACTGAAGCTTTCTTT.

V and J are TRBV19 and TRBJ2-4; a possible D gene is TRBD2 (7 bases). Germline-derived CDR1 and CDR2 are LNHDA and SQIVND (reference sequence). V gave up 9 bases and J gave up 0 bases, with 18 bases separating them. This CDR3 spans 16 amino acids. The CDR3 DNA reads as TGTGCCAGCACCCGGGGGGCGGGACTAGCCAAAAACATTCAGTACTTC. It encodes CASTRGAGLAKNIQYF.

This clonotype was picked up a small number of times. The rearrangement uses TRBV6-2 or TRBV6-3 and TRBJ2-7; D possibly uses TRBD1 or TRBD2 (6 bases each). V was trimmed by 5 bases and J by 3 bases, leaving 14 bases between them. CDR1 and CDR2 from the germline V gene are MNHEY and SVGEGT. The CDR3 sequence is 14 residues long. The CDR3 region has the DNA TGTGCCAGCAGTCGCCTAGGGGGGCTCTACGAGCAGTACTTC. This translates into CASSRLGGLYEQYF.

This chain connects TRBV29-1 to TRBJ1-1; D not resolved. Per the germline V gene, CDR1 is SQVTM and CDR2 is ANQGSEA. The CDR3 is 11 residues long. V was pared by 4 bases and J by 4 bases, with 7 bases between. In DNA form, the CDR3 reads TGCAGCGTTGGCGTGGCCACTGAAGCTTTCTTT. Protein: CSVGVATEAFF.

V and J are TRBV5-1 and TRBJ1-2; weak D call: TRBD1 (5 bases). Germline loops: CDR1 SGHRS, CDR2 YFSETQ. Between the trimmed V and J ends, which lost 4 bases and 6 bases, there was a span of 19 bases. CDR3 size: 15 residues. The CDR3: CASSIGTPGEDGYTF. The CDR3, as DNA: TGCGCCAGCAGCATAGGGACTCCGGGAGAGGATGGCTACACCTTC.

This clonotype was counted between two and nine times. This chain's CDR3 is CASSLDRAPWESYEQYF. DNA of the CDR3: TGTGCCAGCAGCTTGGACAGGGCACCGTGGGAATCCTACGAGCAGTACTTC. This rearrangement joins TRBV7-9 to TRBJ2-7; 8 bases fit TRBD1. The length of the CDR3 is 17 residues. From germline, CDR1 is SEHNR and CDR2 FQNEAQ (reference sequence). Trimming cost V 3 bases and J 1 base; bases outside gene matches: 11.

J is TRBJ1-1 and V is TRBV12-3 or TRBV12-4, with TRBD1 as a possible D gene (5 bases). The length of the CDR3 is 14 residues. The V end was cut by 3 bases, the J end by 1 base, with 9 bases between. CDR3 sequence: CASSLQGENTEAFF. The CDR3 DNA is TGTGCCAGCAGTTTGCAGGGTGAGAACACTGAAGCTTTCTTT.

This clonotype was observed a handful of times. The V call is TRBV12-3 or TRBV12-4, the J call TRBJ1-1; D is perhaps TRBD1 (6 bases). V was cut by 8 bases and J by 5 bases, with 21 bases left in between. This CDR3 has 15 residues. The CDR3 region is CASQPTTGRETEAFF. The CDR3, as DNA: TGTGCCAGCCAACCCACCACAGGGCGGGAGACTGAAGCTTTCTTT.

This clonotype has a handful of counts. This chain uses TRBV20-1 with TRBJ2-6; 7 nucleotides line up with TRBD2. The CDR3 has 20 amino acids. With 0 bases clipped from V and 0 bases from J, the junction kept 14 bases outside the gene matches. Germline assignment: CDR1 DFQATT and CDR2 SNEGSKA (reference sequence). The CDR3 coding sequence is TGCAGTGCTAGAGATCTCTGGGGGGGACGGCCAGACTCTGGGGCCAACGTCCTGACTTTC. Translated: CSARDLWGGRPDSGANVLTF.

The sample holds a few counts of this clonotype. The genes are TRBV5-1 and TRBJ2-1; D possibly matches TRBD1 or TRBD2 (6 bases each). Looked up from germline, CDR1 is SGHRS and CDR2 is YFSETQ. The CDR3 covers 13 residues. Trimming took off 7 bases at V and 4 bases at J, with 12 bases between the two ends. The CDR3 reads CASVGGSYNEQFF. CDR3 coding DNA: TGCGCCAGCGTAGGGGGGTCATACAATGAGCAGTTCTTC.

The chain uses TRBV24-1 and TRBJ2-5; no reliable D call. Germline assignment: CDR1 KGHDR and CDR2 SFDVKD. CDR3 length equals 12 residues. Trimming cost V 7 bases and J 0 bases, with 5 bases left between them. The DNA for the CDR3 is TGTGCCACCAGAGACGACCAAGAGACCCAGTACTTC. This codes for CATRDDQETQYF.

This clonotype was recorded at least ten times. The chain employs TRBV20-1 and TRBJ2-5; D assignment may be TRBD1 or TRBD2 (5 bases each). Germline V gives CDR1 DFQATT, CDR2 SNEGSKA (reference sequence). The CDR3 spans 15 residues. V lost 6 bases, J lost 5 bases, and 22 bases lay in between. Written as DNA, the CDR3 is TGCAGTGCCGGGGACCGATTGACATACGAGGAGACCCAGTACTTC. Translated: CSAGDRLTYEETQYF.

The chain combines TRBV5-4 with TRBJ2-1; D not certain. The CDR3 extends over 15 amino acids. Trimming left V 7 bases short and J 3 bases short, with 17 bases between. Germline-derived CDR1 and CDR2 are SGHNT and YYREEE (reference sequence). The CDR3: CASGVQRSLYNEQFF. The CDR3 DNA is TGTGCCAGCGGAGTTCAACGGAGCCTCTACAATGAGCAGTTCTTC.

The sample holds a few counts of this clonotype. The V call is TRBV28, the J call TRBJ1-5; possible D gene TRBD1, 5 bases. CDR3 length equals 13 residues. Per the germline V gene, CDR1 is MDHEN and CDR2 is SYDVKM. V was cut by 7 bases and J by 4 bases, with 11 bases left in between. CDR3 sequence: CASTVKGNQPQHF. In nucleotides, the CDR3 is TGTGCCAGCACCGTAAAGGGGAATCAGCCCCAGCATTTT.